Below are 10 T cell receptor beta chains sequenced from a single sample in a study of T cells expressing NK-cell markers. For each CDR3 protein, TCRdb gives one entry from its re-call of the 5' RACE reads, without DNA. Here the sample table reports about 180,000 distinct CDR3 sequences. Sequenced input: blood T cells: a sorted CD56 or NKG2C T cell subset, CD4+ or CD8+ T cells, or bulk PBMC T cells (not recorded which). These receptors all stem from a woman between 18 and 70 years old in good health.

The chain combines TRBV5-5 with TRBJ1-1. The CDR3 runs to 15 residues. Looked up from germline, CDR1 is SGHKS and CDR2 is YYEKEE (reference sequence). This chain's CDR3 is CASSLDINLGTEAFF. The full variable domain, its missing parts supplied by reference TRBV5-5 and TRBJ1-1, is DAGVTQSPTHLIKTRGQQVTLRCSPISGHKSVSWYQQVLGQGPQFIFQYYEKEERGRGNFPDRFSARQFPNYSSELNVNALLLGDSALYLCASSLDINLGTEAFFGQGTRLTVV.

The chain combines TRBV20-1 with TRBJ2-1; TCRdb's assignment of TRBD1 cannot be checked, as there is no DNA. In germline, CDR1 is DFQATT, CDR2 SNEGSKA (reference sequence). This CDR3 spans 13 amino acids. CDR3 protein: CSVPGTGVAEQFF.

The rearrangement links TRBV5-1 to TRBJ1-2. The V gene's germline CDR1 is SGHRS and CDR2 YFSETQ. This CDR3 has 13 residues. The CDR3 sequence: CASSPDGSIGYTF.

The chain recombines TRBV10-3 with TRBJ2-2; the D gene TCRdb calls, TRBD1, cannot be checked with no DNA. The CDR3 is made up of 14 amino acids. Germline V gives CDR1 ENHRY, CDR2 SYGVKD. This CDR3 reads CAISEKGSFGELFF.

V and J are TRBV12-3 or TRBV12-4 and TRBJ1-2. This CDR3 region has 14 residues. CDR3 protein: CASSFQLANYGYTF.

The genes are TRBV28 and TRBJ1-3. This CDR3 region has 15 residues. Germline V lookup: CDR1 MDHEN, CDR2 SYDVKM. The CDR3 loop reads CASSLTQGSGNTIYF.

V is TRBV7-2 and J is TRBJ2-1. The CDR3 sequence is 13 residues long. Germline loops: CDR1 SGHTA, CDR2 FQGNSA. The CDR3 here is CASSLAGVDEQFF. The full variable domain, completed using reference TRBV7-2 and TRBJ2-1, is GAGVSQSPSNKVTEKGKDVELRCDPISGHTALYWYRQSLGQGLEFLIYFQGNSAPDKSGLPSDRFSAERTGGSVSTLTIQRTQQEDSAVYLCASSLAGVDEQFFGPGTRLTVL.

The chain carries TRBV20-1 and TRBJ1-5; TCRdb reports TRBD1, a call that lacks DNA to check it against. Germline V gene lookup returns CDR1 DFQATT and CDR2 SNEGSKA (reference sequence). The CDR3 length is 14 residues. CDR3 loop: CSAVGQRFNQPQHF.

This CDR3 reads CASSLQEGIYGYTF. This sequence joins TRBV6-5 and TRBJ1-2. In germline, CDR1 is MNHEY, CDR2 SVGAGI. The CDR3 covers 14 residues.

The rearrangement uses TRBV10-3 and TRBJ2-1; TCRdb picks TRBD2, but there is no DNA to check that call. Germline V gene lookup returns CDR1 ENHRY and CDR2 SYGVKD. CDR3 length equals 15 residues. The CDR3 protein is CAIRTTSGKNNEQFF.